This entry is about one T cell receptor beta chain. Its recognized antigen is unknown. Base qualities are not at hand, and no much larger clone is one base apart. Stable Graves' hyperthyroidism was defined as no progression to ophthalmopathy during 18 months of follow-up. Hyperthyroidism patients were newly diagnosed, with disease duration under 2 months, and aged 18 to 65 years. Exclusion was applied to patients with uncontrolled infections, other autoimmune diseases, pregnancy or lactation. Diagnoses were based on clinical symptoms, serum thyroxine and TRAb, thyroid ultrasound and orbital computed tomography. Total RNA was extracted using Trizol reagent, and RNA quality was assessed on an Agilent 2100 Bioanalyzer. The data originate from a study of T cells in Graves' hyperthyroidism and ophthalmopathy (dated by TCRdb to about 2019). Broadly, across the study: To identify TCR V-J signatures that set the groups apart, the researchers used a discovery cohort of roughly 100 patients, made up of 40 to 45 with Graves' ophthalmopathy and some 58 with stable Graves' hyperthyroidism. Prospective prediction of ophthalmopathy was tested in an independent validation cohort of approximately 18 hyperthyroidism patients and 17 patients who later progressed to ophthalmopathy. The 100 discovery patients were randomly split 7:3 into training and test sets. In more than 5 Graves' hyperthyroidism patients, the study also compared T-cell repertoires from thyroid tissue with T-cell repertoires from blood. Following sampling, methimazole starting at 30 mg daily was given to hyperthyroidism patients, and high-dose intravenous methylprednisolone was given to ophthalmopathy patients. TCR Vbeta CDR3 sequencing of 120 to 150 peripheral blood samples (over 40 ophthalmopathy, under 80 hyperthyroidism and approximately 17 progressor patients) is reported in the paper. Broad study findings and their caveats: Most expanded thyroid clonotypes (frequency above 0.001) were also detected in blood, a finding suggesting that blood repertoires may reflect thyroid immune responses. A model built on a 13 V-J signature distinguished ophthalmopathy from stable hyperthyroidism, reaching around 87% sensitivity and under 84% specificity in cross-validation and 80%/75% in testing. During validation, the model predicted progression to ophthalmopathy a median of approximately six months ahead of onset, with approximately 71% sensitivity and 72% to 80% specificity. Sample size was not statistically predetermined, and blinding of investigators to group allocation was not performed.

The TCR beta CDR3 regions were amplified from the RNA transcripts. The TCR CDR3 was subjected to a first round of RT-PCR using the HTBI primer set and the Qiagen OneStep RT-PCR kit. Libraries were constructed in a second round of multiplex PCR, after which size selection and purification were performed. Paired-end sequencing of the libraries was performed with 100 bp reads on an Illumina HiSeq2000. In the source study's methods: Raw data were processed with SOAPnuke, discarding reads with adapters, uncalled bases, mean Phred below 15, or no exact constant-primer or identifier match. COPE v1.2.5 was used to merge high-quality paired reads, and clonotypes were defined as unique nucleotide sequences. MiTCR v1.1 was used to align the clonotypes against IMGT TRBV, TRBD and TRBJ reference segments. The analysis was restricted to V-J combinations with a frequency above 0.0001, which together covered 99% to 99.2% of the repertoires. A TCS score was defined as the ratio of F50 (clonal expansion) to E x V (chaos), with BLOSUM62-based TCRdist applied between CDR3 peptides within each V-J. Welch's t-statistics and random forest reduced 500 to 650 V-J features to 13, which were used in a naive Bayes classifier (R e1071). The Morisita-Horn index was used to measure how similar the thyroid and blood repertoires were. Through fastp at Q25 and MiXCR, TCRdb rebuilt clones from the public reads, retaining in-frame beta chains. Rows are unified per CDR3 protein, each entry keeping the most common DNA and genes. In this record, the V and J calls reflect TCRdb's handling and not the investigators' own analysis. In this sample the table shows approximately 46,000 distinct CDR3 sequences, about 52% of which occur a single time. The ten largest clones take up roughly 32% of the sample.

Inclusive of the bounding cysteine and phenylalanine, the CDR3 is 15 residues long. Only the CDR3 part of the read is kept: 45 bases, read in frame from the first base. Trimming takes 4 bases off V and 9 bases off J; junction bases not matched to a gene: 6. CDR1 and CDR2, looked up from the germline V gene (reference sequence), are SEHNR and FQNEAQ. In this chain, TRBV7-9 is recombined with TRBJ1-6; the junction holds 10 bases that match TRBD1. This TCR derives from a woman in her fifties or sixties with Graves' hyperthyroidism. Sequencing used peripheral blood or thyroid tissue (not recorded which). The nucleotide sequence reads as follows: TGTGCCAGCAGCTCCGGGACAGGGGTTGGTTCACCCCTCCACTTT. Its product reads: CASSSGTGVGSPLHF.